Sequencing of this T cell receptor (beta chain) was carried out in a study of blood T cell repertoires in COVID-19. Assay: immunoSEQ multiplex PCR; the TCRdb copy retains only in-frame clones and omits some. This table holds some 83,000 clones, roughly 86% found once. The germline V gene has CDR1 SNHLY and CDR2 FYNNEI. The junction had 2 bases not matched to a gene; V was cut back by 4 bases and J by 1 base. This CDR3 is 14 amino acids long. Specimen: peripheral blood. The clonotype originates from a man older than 75 with active or convalescent COVID-19. The V call is TRBV2, the J call TRBJ2-3; 7 bases fit TRBD2. CDR3 region: CASSVSGGTDTQYF. In DNA, the CDR3 is TGTGCCAGCAGTGTGAGCGGGGGCACAGATACGCAGTATTTT.